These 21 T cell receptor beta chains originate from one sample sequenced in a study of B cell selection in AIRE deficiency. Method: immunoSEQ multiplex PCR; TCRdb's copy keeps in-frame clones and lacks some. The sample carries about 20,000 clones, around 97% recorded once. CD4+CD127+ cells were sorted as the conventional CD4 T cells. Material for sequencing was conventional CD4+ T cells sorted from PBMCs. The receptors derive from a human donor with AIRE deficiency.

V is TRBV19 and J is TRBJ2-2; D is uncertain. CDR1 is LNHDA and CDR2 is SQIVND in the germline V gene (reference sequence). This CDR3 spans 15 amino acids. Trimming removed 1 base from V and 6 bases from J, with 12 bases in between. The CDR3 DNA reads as TGTGCCAGTAGTATAGTTGCGGCAGCCTCCGGGGAGCTGTTTTTT. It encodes CASSIVAAASGELFF.

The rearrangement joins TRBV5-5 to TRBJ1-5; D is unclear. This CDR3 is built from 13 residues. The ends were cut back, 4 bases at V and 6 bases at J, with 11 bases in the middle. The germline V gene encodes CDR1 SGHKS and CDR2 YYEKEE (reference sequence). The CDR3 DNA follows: TGTGCCAGCAGCGCTTGGGGTCTTCAGCCCCAGCATTTT. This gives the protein CASSAWGLQPQHF.

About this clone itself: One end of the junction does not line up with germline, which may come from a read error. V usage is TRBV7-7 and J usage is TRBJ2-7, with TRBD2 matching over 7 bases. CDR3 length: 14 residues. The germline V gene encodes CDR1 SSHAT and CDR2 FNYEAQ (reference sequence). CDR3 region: CASSLSRGSYEQYF. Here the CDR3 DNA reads TGTGCTAGCAGCTTATCGCGCGGGAGTTACGAGCAGTACTTC.

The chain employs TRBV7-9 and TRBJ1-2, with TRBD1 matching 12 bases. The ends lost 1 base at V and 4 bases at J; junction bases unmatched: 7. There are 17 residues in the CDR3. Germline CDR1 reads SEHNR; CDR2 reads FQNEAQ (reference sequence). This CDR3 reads CASSLEGQGAGGYGYTF. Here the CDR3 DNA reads TGTGCCAGCAGCTTAGAGGGACAGGGGGCCGGGGGCTATGGCTACACCTTC. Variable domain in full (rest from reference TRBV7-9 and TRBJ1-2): DTGVSQNPRHKITKRGQNVTFRCDPISEHNRLYWYRQTLGQGPEFLTYFQNEAQLEKSRLLSDRFSAERPKGSFSTLEIQRTEQGDSAMYLCASSLEGQGAGGYGYTFGSGTRLTVV.

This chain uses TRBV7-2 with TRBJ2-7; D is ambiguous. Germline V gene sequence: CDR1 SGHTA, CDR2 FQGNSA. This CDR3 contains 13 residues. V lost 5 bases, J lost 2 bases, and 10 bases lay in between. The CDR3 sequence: CASSPRLTYEQYF. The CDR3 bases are TGTGCCAGCAGCCCACGCTTGACCTACGAGCAGTACTTC. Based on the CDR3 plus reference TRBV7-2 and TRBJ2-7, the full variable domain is GAGVSQSPSNKVTEKGKDVELRCDPISGHTALYWYRQSLGQGLEFLIYFQGNSAPDKSGLPSDRFSAERTGGSVSTLTIQRTQQEDSAVYLCASSPRLTYEQYFGPGTRLTVT.

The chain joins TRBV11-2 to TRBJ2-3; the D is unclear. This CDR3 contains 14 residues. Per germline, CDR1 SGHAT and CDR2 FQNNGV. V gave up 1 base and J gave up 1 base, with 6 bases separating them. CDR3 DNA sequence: TGTGCCAGCAGCTTAGTCCAGCGCACAGATACGCAGTATTTT. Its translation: CASSLVQRTDTQYF.

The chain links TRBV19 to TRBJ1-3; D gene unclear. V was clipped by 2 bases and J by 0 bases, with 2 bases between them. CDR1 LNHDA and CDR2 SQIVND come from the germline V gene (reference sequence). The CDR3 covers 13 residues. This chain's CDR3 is CASSISSGNTIYF. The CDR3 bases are TGTGCCAGTAGTATAAGCTCTGGAAACACCATATATTTT.

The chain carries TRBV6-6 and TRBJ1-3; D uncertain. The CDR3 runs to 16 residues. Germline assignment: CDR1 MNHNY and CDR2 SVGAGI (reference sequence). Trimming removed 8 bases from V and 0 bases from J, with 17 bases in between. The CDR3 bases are TGTGCCAGCGAACCCACCACGCTGGGCTCTGGAAACACCATATATTTT. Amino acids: CASEPTTLGSGNTIYF.

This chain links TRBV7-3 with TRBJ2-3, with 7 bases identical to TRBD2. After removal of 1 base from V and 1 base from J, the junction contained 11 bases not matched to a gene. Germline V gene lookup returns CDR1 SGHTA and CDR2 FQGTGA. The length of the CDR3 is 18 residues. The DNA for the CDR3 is TGTGCCAGCAGCTTAAGGCCAATAGGCGGGAGTGGCACAGATACGCAGTATTTT. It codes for CASSLRPIGGSGTDTQYF.

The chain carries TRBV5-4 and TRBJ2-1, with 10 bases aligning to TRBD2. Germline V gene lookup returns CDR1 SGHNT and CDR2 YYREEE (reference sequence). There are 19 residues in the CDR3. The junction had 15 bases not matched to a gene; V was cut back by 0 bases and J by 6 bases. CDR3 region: CASSLGASGRKFRGNEQFF. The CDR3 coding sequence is TGTGCCAGCAGCTTGGGTGCTAGCGGGAGAAAGTTTAGGGGCAATGAGCAGTTCTTC.

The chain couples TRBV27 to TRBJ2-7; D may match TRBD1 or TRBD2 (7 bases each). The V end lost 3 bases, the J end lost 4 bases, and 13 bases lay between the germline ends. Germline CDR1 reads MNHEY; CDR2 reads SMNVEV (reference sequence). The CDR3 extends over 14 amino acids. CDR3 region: CASSFQGGSYEQYF. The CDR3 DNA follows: TGTGCCAGCAGTTTCCAGGGGGGGTCTTACGAGCAGTACTTC.

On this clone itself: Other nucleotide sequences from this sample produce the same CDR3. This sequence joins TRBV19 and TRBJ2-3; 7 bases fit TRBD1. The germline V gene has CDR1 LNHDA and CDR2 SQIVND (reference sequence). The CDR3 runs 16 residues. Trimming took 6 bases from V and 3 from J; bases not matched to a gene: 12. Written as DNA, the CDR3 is TGTGCCAGTAGCACCACCGGGACAGCCTTTACAGATACGCAGTATTTT. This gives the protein CASSTTGTAFTDTQYF.

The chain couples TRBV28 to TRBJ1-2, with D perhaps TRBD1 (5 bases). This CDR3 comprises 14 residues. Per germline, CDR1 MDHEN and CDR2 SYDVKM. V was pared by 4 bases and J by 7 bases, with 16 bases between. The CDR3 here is CASSYGPARGGYTF. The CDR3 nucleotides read TGTGCCAGCAGTTATGGCCCCGCGAGGGGTGGCTACACCTTC.

CDR3 coding DNA: TGTGCCAGCAGCCAAGTCTCTCTAGCGGGGGGGAGCTCCAATGAGCAGTTCTTC. This sequence encodes CASSQVSLAGGSSNEQFF. The V and J genes are TRBV4-2 and TRBJ2-1; 12 positions agree with TRBD2. The CDR3 contains 18 residues. Germline CDR1 and CDR2: LGHNA and YNFKEQ. The junction had 10 bases not matched to a gene; V was cut back by 1 base and J by 6 bases.

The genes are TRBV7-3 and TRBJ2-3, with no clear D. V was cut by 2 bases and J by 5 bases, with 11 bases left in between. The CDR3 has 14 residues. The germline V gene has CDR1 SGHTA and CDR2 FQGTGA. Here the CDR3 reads CASSLGRAGDTQYF. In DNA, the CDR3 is TGTGCCAGCAGCTTAGGCCGGGCCGGAGATACGCAGTATTTT.

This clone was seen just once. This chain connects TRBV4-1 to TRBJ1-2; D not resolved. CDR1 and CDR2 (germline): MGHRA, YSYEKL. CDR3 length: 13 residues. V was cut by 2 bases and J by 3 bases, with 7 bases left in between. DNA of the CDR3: TGCGCCAGCAGCCAAAGGAGGGACTATGGCTACACCTTC. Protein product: CASSQRRDYGYTF.

As DNA, the CDR3 is TGTGCCAGCAGTACCGGGACAGGTAACTATGGCTACACCTTC. Translated, it gives CASSTGTGNYGYTF. The chain couples TRBV27 to TRBJ1-2; 8 nucleotides match TRBD1. The CDR3 totals 14 residues. Germline assignment: CDR1 MNHEY and CDR2 SMNVEV (reference sequence). The junction had 3 bases not matched to a gene; V was cut back by 5 bases and J by 1 base.

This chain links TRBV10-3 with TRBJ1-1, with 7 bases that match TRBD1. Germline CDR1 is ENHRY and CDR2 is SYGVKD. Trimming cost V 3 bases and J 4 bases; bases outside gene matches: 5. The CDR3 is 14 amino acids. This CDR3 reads CAISERGRGTEAFF. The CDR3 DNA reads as TGTGCCATCAGTGAAAGGGGGCGCGGCACTGAAGCTTTCTTT.

The CDR3 nucleotides read TGTGCCAGCAGTGATAACACGTATGCCTACGAGCAGTACTTC. Its protein is CASSDNTYAYEQYF. The V call is TRBV6-1, the J call TRBJ2-7; D remains ambiguous. CDR3 size: 14 residues. V was pared by 3 bases and J by 2 bases, with 11 bases between. Germline CDR1 reads MNHNS; CDR2 reads SASEGT.

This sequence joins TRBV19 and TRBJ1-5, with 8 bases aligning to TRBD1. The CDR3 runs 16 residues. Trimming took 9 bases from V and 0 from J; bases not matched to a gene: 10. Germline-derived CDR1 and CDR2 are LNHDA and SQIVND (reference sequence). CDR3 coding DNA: TGTGCCAGCAGCCCGGACAGGGTAATTAGCAATCAGCCCCAGCATTTT. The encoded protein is CASSPDRVISNQPQHF.

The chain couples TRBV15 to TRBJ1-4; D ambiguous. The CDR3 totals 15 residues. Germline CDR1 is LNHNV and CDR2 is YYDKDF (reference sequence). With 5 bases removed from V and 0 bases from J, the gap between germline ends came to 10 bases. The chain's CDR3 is CATSPRLATNEKLFF. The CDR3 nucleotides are TGTGCCACCAGCCCCCGTTTAGCAACTAATGAAAAACTGTTTTTT.